The clone carrying this T cell receptor beta chain was detected a few times. The antigen remains unidentified. This sample is drawn from a study of persistence of HIV-infected CD4 T cells. The stimulus was an HIV-1 Gag 15-mer peptide pool, about 1 ug/peptide/mL. Sorting selected CD4+ T cells upregulating both CD40 ligand and CD69. The libraries were made with immunoSEQ version 4 in survey mode. The method was immunoSEQ multiplex PCR; TCRdb's version includes in-frame clones alone and lacks a portion of them. The table has under 40,000 clones, 60% to 75% seen once. The V end lost 0 bases, the J end lost 4 bases, and 13 bases lay between the germline ends. The CDR3 is 16 amino acids. CDR1 is SGDLS, CDR2 YYNGEE, per germline.

The chain uses TRBV9 and TRBJ2-2; possible D gene TRBD1, 5 bases. Specimen: CD4+ T cells sorted from PBMCs after roughly 20-hour stimulation, collected from a patient who received antiretroviral therapy. The origin of this receptor is an adult man with HIV who was CMV-seropositive. CDR3 in amino acids: CASSVGGRSSTGELFF. The CDR3 nucleotides read TGTGCCAGCAGCGTAGGGGGCAGAAGTTCCACCGGGGAGCTGTTTTTT.